Listed here are 20 T cell receptor beta chains from one sample, sequenced in a study of blood T cell repertoires in COVID-19. Generated by immunoSEQ multiplex PCR, the TCRdb table keeps only in-frame clones and is missing some. There are roughly 350,000 clones in the sample; roughly 90% occur only once, and around 20% lies in the top ten. Sequenced input: PBMCs or T cells enriched from blood (not recorded which). The receptors originated from a woman in her twenties or thirties who had recovered from COVID-19.

CDR3 sequence: CASSQEWNRGHYGYTF. The CDR3 DNA is TGTGCCAGCAGCCAAGAATGGAACAGGGGACATTATGGCTACACCTTC. The chain recombines TRBV4-2 with TRBJ1-2, with TRBD1 matching 7 bases. The germline gives CDR1 LGHNA, CDR2 YNFKEQ. V was clipped by 0 bases and J by 5 bases; unmatched bases: 9. This CDR3 has 16 amino acids.

The chain joins TRBV29-1 to TRBJ2-7, with D possibly matching TRBD2 (5 bases). CDR3 length: 12 residues. Deletions cut 6 bases from V and 2 bases from J, with 11 bases between. The germline V gene has CDR1 SQVTM and CDR2 ANQGSEA. The CDR3 reads CSVRDIAYEQYF. CDR3 nucleotide sequence: TGCAGCGTCCGGGATATAGCCTACGAGCAGTACTTC.

This sequence joins TRBV7-3 and TRBJ2-1, with 11 positions matching TRBD2. This CDR3 region has 17 residues. CDR1 SGHTA and CDR2 FQGTGA come from the germline V gene. With V trimmed by 3 bases and J by 7 bases, 11 bases remained unmatched. In DNA, the CDR3 is TGTGCCAGCAGCTTGGTAGCGGGGGGGCATGCCAAGAATGAGCAGTTCTTC. This translates into CASSLVAGGHAKNEQFF.

The chain is built from TRBV4-3 and TRBJ2-2; no firm D call. Trimming took 0 bases from V and 8 from J, leaving 7 bases between them. The CDR3 is 13 amino acids. CDR1 is LGHNA and CDR2 is YSLEER in the germline V gene. CDR3 sequence reads: CASSQDFEGELFF. The CDR3 coding sequence is TGCGCCAGCAGCCAAGATTTCGAGGGGGAGCTGTTTTTT.

Details on this clone: Other nucleotide sequences from this sample produce the same CDR3. This chain connects TRBV29-1 to TRBJ1-1; unclear D gene. V lost 3 bases and J 0 bases, leaving 8 bases between the germline ends. Germline-derived CDR1 and CDR2 are SQVTM and ANQGSEA. The CDR3 is 13 residues long. Here the CDR3 DNA reads TGCAGCGTTGAGGGCAGATTGAACACTGAAGCTTTCTTT. Protein sequence: CSVEGRLNTEAFF.

V usage is TRBV7-9 and J usage is TRBJ2-1; 9 bases align to TRBD2. This CDR3 contains 15 residues. The V gene's germline CDR1 is SEHNR and CDR2 FQNEAQ (reference sequence). Trimming removed 1 base from V and 4 bases from J; junction bases left unmatched: 2. The CDR3 is CASSLVGLAYNEQFF. The CDR3 DNA reads TGTGCCAGCAGCTTAGTGGGACTAGCTTACAATGAGCAGTTCTTC.

The genes are TRBV29-1 and TRBJ1-1; D ambiguous. This CDR3 has 12 amino acids. CDR1 is SQVTM, CDR2 ANQGSEA, per germline. The ends were cut back, 6 bases at V and 1 base at J, with 9 bases in the middle. CDR3 loop: CSVAGENTEAFF. DNA of the CDR3: TGCAGCGTCGCAGGTGAGAACACTGAAGCTTTCTTT.

The chain uses TRBV28 and TRBJ2-4, with D possibly matching TRBD1 (6 bases). Trimming took 5 bases from V and 3 from J, leaving 20 bases between them. Germline CDR1 reads MDHEN; CDR2 reads SYDVKM. The CDR3 totals 17 residues. CDR3 sequence (DNA): TGTGCCAGCAGTCTAGGTCTCCTCAGGGACATCAAAAACATTCAGTACTTC. Encoded protein: CASSLGLLRDIKNIQYF.

The gene calls are TRBV9 and TRBJ1-1; TRBD1 matches at 7 bases. Per the germline V gene, CDR1 is SGDLS and CDR2 is YYNGEE. V was pared by 4 bases and J by 4 bases, with 7 bases of the junction left unmatched. The CDR3 is 14 residues long. CDR3 in amino acids: CASSRRWTGTEAFF. CDR3 in DNA: TGTGCCAGCAGCCGTAGGTGGACAGGCACTGAAGCTTTCTTT.

The V gene is TRBV4-1, the J gene TRBJ1-6; D is possibly TRBD1 (6 bases). The CDR3 totals 13 residues. The germline CDR1 and CDR2 sequences are MGHRA and YSYEKL. Trimming removed 7 bases from V and 14 bases from J, with 18 bases in between. This CDR3 reads CASTTQRGGTLHF. The CDR3 nucleotides are TGCGCCAGCACCACCCAGAGGGGGGGGACCCTCCACTTT.

This chain uses TRBV5-1 with TRBJ2-3; no definite D call. The CDR3 is 13 amino acids. Germline-derived CDR1 and CDR2 are SGHRS and YFSETQ. The V gene lost 2 bases and the J gene lost 1 base, with 5 bases spanning the gap. Here the CDR3 reads CASSFQGTDTQYF. CDR3 coding DNA: TGCGCCAGCAGCTTTCAGGGCACAGATACGCAGTATTTT.

The chain recombines TRBV18 with TRBJ1-5, with a possible D match to TRBD1 (5 bases). Trimming removed 3 bases from V and 3 bases from J, with 6 bases in between. CDR1 KGHSH and CDR2 LQKENI come from the germline V gene. The length of the CDR3 is 13 residues. The CDR3 sequence is CASSPRDNQPQHF. CDR3 coding DNA: TGTGCCAGCTCACCCAGGGACAATCAGCCCCAGCATTTT.

V gene TRBV28 combines with J gene TRBJ1-2; 7 bases are shared with TRBD1. Losses at the gene ends were 6 bases for V and 4 bases for J; bases not matched to a gene: 5. CDR3 length: 13 residues. Per the germline V gene, CDR1 is MDHEN and CDR2 is SYDVKM. The CDR3 coding sequence is TGTGCCAGCAGCCCGGGACAGAGCTATGGCTACACCTTC. Encoded protein: CASSPGQSYGYTF.

CDR3 region: CATGPGRGTTDTQYF. The CDR3 DNA follows: TGTGCCACCGGACCGGGGAGGGGGACCACAGATACGCAGTATTTT. This chain joins TRBV19 and TRBJ2-3; TRBD2 might be the D (7 bases). This CDR3 contains 15 residues. Trimming pared 10 bases from V and 2 bases from J, leaving 19 bases between. CDR1 and CDR2 from the germline V gene are LNHDA and SQIVND (reference sequence).

The V call is TRBV4-3, the J call TRBJ2-1, with 9 nucleotides matching TRBD2. With V trimmed by 4 bases and J by 7 bases, 8 bases remained unmatched. CDR1 and CDR2 (germline): LGHNA, YSLEER. The CDR3 extends over 15 amino acids. CDR3 protein: CASSRGVAGANEQFF. DNA of the CDR3: TGCGCCAGCAGCCGCGGAGTAGCGGGGGCTAATGAGCAGTTCTTC.

The rearrangement links TRBV9 to TRBJ1-4; no definite D call. V was clipped by 0 bases and J by 2 bases, with 8 bases between them. The germline V gene has CDR1 SGDLS and CDR2 YYNGEE. CDR3 length: 15 residues. The CDR3 DNA reads as TGTGCCAGCAGCGTAGGTACAGCTACTAATGAAAAACTGTTTTTT. The encoded protein is CASSVGTATNEKLFF.

This rearrangement joins TRBV19 to TRBJ1-5; maybe TRBD1 (5 bases). CDR3 length: 14 residues. V lost 7 bases to trimming and J lost 5 bases, with 15 bases between them. CDR1 is LNHDA and CDR2 is SQIVND in the germline V gene (reference sequence). CDR3 amino acids: CASTGGDLHQPQHF. The CDR3 DNA sequence: TGTGCCAGTACCGGAGGGGATCTGCATCAGCCCCAGCATTTT.

The chain is built from TRBV3-1 (or the pseudogene TRBV3-2) and TRBJ2-7; D possibly corresponds to TRBD2 (6 bases). Germline assignment: CDR1 LGHDT and CDR2 YNNKEL (reference sequence). This CDR3 region has 13 residues. V was shortened by 4 bases and J by 4 bases, with 11 bases between the two germline ends. CDR3 loop: CASSRRGVYEQYF. CDR3 DNA sequence: TGTGCCAGCAGCCGGCGGGGAGTTTACGAGCAGTACTTC.

This chain links TRBV19 with TRBJ1-5; D perhaps matches TRBD1 (5 bases). This CDR3 spans 17 amino acids. Trimming stripped 5 bases from V and 2 bases from J, with 19 bases between. CDR1 is LNHDA, CDR2 SQIVND, per germline (reference sequence). CDR3 residues: CASSPGPRAGGNQPQHF. The CDR3 DNA reads as TGTGCCAGTAGTCCGGGACCAAGGGCGGGAGGCAATCAGCCCCAGCATTTT.

The genes are TRBV28 and TRBJ2-1; 7 bases agree with TRBD2. V was clipped by 3 bases and J by 10 bases; unmatched bases: 15. Germline CDR1 is MDHEN and CDR2 is SYDVKM. The CDR3 has 16 amino acids. CDR3 sequence (DNA): TGTGCCAGCAGTTTCTCGACTAGCCAAGGGGTAAACGAGCAGTTCTTC. It codes for CASSFSTSQGVNEQFF.